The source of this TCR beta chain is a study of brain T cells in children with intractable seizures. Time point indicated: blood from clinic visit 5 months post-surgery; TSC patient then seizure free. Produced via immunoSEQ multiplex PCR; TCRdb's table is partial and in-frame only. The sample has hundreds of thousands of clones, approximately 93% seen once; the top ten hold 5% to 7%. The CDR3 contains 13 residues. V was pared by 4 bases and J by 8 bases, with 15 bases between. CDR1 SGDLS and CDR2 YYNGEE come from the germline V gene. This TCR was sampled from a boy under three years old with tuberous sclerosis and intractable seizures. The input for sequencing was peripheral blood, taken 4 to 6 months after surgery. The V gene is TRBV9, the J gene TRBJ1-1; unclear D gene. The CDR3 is CASSPDGAREAFF. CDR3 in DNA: TGTGCCAGCAGCCCAGATGGTGCTCGGGAAGCTTTCTTT.